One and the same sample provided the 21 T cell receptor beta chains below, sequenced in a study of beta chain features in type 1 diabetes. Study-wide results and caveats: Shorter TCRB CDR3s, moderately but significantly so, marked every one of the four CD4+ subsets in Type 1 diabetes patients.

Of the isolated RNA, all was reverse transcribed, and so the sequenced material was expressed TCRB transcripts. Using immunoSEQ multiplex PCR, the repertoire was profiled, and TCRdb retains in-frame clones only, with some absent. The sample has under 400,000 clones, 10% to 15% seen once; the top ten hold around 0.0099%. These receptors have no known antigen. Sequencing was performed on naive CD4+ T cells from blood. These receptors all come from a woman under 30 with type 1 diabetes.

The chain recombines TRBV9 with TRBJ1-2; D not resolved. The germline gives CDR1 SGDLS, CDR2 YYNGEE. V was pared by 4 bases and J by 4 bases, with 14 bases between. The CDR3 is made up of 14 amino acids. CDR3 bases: TGTGCCAGCAGCCCCCCCCCAGGCGCCTATGGCTACACCTTC. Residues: CASSPPPGAYGYTF.

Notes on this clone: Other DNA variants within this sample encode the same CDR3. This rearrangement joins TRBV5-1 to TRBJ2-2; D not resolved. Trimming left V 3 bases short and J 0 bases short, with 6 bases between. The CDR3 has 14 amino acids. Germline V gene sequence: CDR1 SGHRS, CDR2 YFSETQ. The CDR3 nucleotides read TGCGCCAGCAGCTCGCCGGCGAACACCGGGGAGCTGTTTTTT. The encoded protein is CASSSPANTGELFF.

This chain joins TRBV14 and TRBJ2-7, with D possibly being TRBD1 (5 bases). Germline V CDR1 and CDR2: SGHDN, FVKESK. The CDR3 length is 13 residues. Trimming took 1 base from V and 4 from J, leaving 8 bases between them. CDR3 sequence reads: CASSQVPGYEQYF. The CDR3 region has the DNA TGTGCCAGCAGCCAAGTCCCAGGGTACGAGCAGTACTTC.

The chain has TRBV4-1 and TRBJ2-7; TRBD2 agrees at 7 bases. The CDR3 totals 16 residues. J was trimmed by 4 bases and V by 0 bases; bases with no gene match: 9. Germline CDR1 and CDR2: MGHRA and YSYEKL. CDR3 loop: CASSQDRSGGRYEQYF. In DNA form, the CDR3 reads TGCGCCAGCAGCCAAGACCGCTCTGGCGGGAGATACGAGCAGTACTTC.

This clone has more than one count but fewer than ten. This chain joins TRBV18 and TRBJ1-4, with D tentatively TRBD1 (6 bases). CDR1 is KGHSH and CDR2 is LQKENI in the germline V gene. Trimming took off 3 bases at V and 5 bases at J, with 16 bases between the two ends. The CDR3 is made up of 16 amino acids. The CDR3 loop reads CASSPGVGATNEKLFF. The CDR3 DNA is TGTGCCAGCTCACCGGGAGTGGGGGCGACGAATGAAAAACTGTTTTTT.

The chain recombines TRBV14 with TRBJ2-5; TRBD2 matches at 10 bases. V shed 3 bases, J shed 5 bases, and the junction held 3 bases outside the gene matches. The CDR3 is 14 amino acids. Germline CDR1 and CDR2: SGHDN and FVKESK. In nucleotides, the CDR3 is TGTGCCAGCAGCCACAGCGGGAGGGCCGAGACCCAGTACTTC. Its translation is CASSHSGRAETQYF.

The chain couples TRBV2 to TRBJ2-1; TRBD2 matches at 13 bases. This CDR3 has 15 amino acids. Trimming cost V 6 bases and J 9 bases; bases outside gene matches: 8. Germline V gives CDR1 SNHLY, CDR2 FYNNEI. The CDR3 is CASSPTSGGAIEQFF. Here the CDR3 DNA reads TGTGCCAGCAGCCCAACTAGCGGGGGGGCGATTGAGCAGTTCTTC. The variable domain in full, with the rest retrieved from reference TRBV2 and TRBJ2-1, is EPEVTQTPSHQVTQMGQEVILRCVPISNHLYFYWYRQILGQKVEFLVSFYNNEISEKSEIFDDQFSVERPDGSNFTLKIRSTKLEDSAMYFCASSPTSGGAIEQFFGPGTRLTVL.

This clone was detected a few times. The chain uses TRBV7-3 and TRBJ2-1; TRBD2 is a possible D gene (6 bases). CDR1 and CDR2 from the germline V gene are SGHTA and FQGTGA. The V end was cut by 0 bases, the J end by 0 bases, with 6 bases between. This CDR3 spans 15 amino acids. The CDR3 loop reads CASSLTGGSYNEQFF. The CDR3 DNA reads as TGTGCCAGCAGCTTAACGGGAGGCTCCTACAATGAGCAGTTCTTC. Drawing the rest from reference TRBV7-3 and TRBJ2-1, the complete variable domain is GAGVSQTPSNKVTEKGKYVELRCDPISGHTALYWYRQSLGQGPEFLIYFQGTGAADDSGLPNDRFFAVRPEGSVSTLKIQRTERGDSAVYLCASSLTGGSYNEQFFGPGTRLTVL.

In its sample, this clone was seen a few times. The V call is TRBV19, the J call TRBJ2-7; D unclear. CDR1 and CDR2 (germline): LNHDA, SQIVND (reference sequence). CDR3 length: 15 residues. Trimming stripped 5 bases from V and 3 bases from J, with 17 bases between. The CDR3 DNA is TGTGCCAGTAGTGGTTGGGCAGAGAACAACTACGAGCAGTACTTC. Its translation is CASSGWAENNYEQYF.

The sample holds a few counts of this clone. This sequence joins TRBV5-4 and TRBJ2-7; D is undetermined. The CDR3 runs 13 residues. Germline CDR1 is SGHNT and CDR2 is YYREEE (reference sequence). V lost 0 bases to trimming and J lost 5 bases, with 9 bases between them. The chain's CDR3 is CASSLEDRDEQYF. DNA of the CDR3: TGTGCCAGCAGCTTGGAGGATCGGGACGAGCAGTACTTC. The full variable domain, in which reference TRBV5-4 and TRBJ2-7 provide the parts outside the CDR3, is ETGVTQSPTHLIKTRGQQVTLRCSSQSGHNTVSWYQQALGQGPQFIFQYYREEENGRGNFPPRFSGLQFPNYSSELNVNALELDDSALYLCASSLEDRDEQYFGPGTRLTVT.

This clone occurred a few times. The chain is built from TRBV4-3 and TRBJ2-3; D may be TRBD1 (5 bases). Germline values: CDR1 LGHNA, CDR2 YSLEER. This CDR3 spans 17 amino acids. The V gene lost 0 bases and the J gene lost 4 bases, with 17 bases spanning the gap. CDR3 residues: CASSQDLKQVLSDTQYF. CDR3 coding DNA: TGCGCCAGCAGCCAAGATTTGAAACAGGTTCTATCAGATACGCAGTATTTT.

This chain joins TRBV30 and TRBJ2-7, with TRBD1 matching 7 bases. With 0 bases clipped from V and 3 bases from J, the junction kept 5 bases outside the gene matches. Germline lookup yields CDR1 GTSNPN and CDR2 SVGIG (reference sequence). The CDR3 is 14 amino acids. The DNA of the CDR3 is TGTGCCTGGAGTGTAGGGGGCAGTATCTACGAGCAGTACTTC. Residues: CAWSVGGSIYEQYF.

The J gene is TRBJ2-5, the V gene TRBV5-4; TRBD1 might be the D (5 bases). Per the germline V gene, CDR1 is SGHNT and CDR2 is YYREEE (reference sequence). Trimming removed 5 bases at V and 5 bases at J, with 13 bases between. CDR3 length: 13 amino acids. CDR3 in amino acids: CASRGQNRETQYF. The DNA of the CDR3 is TGTGCCAGCAGAGGACAAAATCGTGAGACCCAGTACTTC.

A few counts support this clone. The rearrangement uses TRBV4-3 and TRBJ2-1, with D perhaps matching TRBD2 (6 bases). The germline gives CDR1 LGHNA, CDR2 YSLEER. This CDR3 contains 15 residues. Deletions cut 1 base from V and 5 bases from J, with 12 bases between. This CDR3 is CASSQAAGLNNEQFF. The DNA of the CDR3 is TGCGCCAGCAGCCAAGCCGCGGGATTGAACAATGAGCAGTTCTTC.

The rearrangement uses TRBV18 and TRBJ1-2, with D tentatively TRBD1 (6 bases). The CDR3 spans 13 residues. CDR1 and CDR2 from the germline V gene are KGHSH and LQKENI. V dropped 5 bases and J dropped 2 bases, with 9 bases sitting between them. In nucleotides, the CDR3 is TGTGCCAGCTCAGCTACAGGGAACTATGGCTACACCTTC. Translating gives CASSATGNYGYTF.

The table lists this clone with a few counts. CDR3 sequence reads: CASSIRGTVNNEQFF. The CDR3 bases are TGTGCCAGTAGTATACGCGGGACGGTGAACAATGAGCAGTTCTTC. The rearrangement uses TRBV19 and TRBJ2-1, with D maybe TRBD2 (6 bases). Trimming removed 2 bases at V and 5 bases at J, with 13 bases between. Germline V lookup: CDR1 LNHDA, CDR2 SQIVND (reference sequence). The length of the CDR3 is 15 residues.

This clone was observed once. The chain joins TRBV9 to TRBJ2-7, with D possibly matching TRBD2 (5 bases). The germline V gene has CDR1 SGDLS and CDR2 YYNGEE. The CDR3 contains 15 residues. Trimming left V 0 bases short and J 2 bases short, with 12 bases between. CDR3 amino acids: CASSVGGSVPYEQYF. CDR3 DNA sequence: TGTGCCAGCAGCGTAGGAGGGTCCGTCCCCTACGAGCAGTACTTC.

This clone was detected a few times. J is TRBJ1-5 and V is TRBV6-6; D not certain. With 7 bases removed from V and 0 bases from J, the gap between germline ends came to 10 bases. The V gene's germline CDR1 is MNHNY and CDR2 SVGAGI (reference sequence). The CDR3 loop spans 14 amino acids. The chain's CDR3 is CASIESGSNQPQHF. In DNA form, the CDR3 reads TGTGCCAGCATCGAGTCCGGTAGCAATCAGCCCCAGCATTTT.

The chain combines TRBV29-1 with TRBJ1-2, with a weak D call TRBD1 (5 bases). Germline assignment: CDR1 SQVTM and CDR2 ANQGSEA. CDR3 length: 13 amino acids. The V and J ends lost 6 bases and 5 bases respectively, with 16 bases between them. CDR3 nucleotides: TGCAGCGTCACTCGGGACTCTCAATATGGCTACACCTTC. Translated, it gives CSVTRDSQYGYTF.

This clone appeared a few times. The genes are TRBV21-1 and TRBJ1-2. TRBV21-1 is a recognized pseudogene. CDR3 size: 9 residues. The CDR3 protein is CALTGSVTF. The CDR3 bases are TGTGCCCTCACGGGGTCTGTAACCTTC.

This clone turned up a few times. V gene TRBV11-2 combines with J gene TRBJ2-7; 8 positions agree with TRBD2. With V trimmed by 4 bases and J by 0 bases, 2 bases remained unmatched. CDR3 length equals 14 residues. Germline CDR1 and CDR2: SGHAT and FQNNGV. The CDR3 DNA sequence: TGTGCCAGCAGCTCGGGGGGGAGCTCCTACGAGCAGTACTTC. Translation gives CASSSGGSSYEQYF.